The text below deals with one T cell receptor (beta chain). Trimming cost V 1 base and J 6 bases; bases outside gene matches: 1. CDR3 length: 13 residues. Looked up from germline, CDR1 is SEHNR and CDR2 is FQNEAQ (reference sequence). This specimen comes from a study of siplizumab effects on memory and regulatory T cells. The protocol was immunoSEQ multiplex PCR, while the TCRdb copy is restricted to in-frame clones and leaves out a portion. Of some 87,000 clones listed, about nine tenths are singletons. Sequencing input: CD4+ T cells sorted from blood. V gene TRBV7-9 combines with J gene TRBJ2-7, with 9 bases that match TRBD2. This sequence was found in a human donor in good health. The CDR3 loop reads CASSLGGGAEQYF. The CDR3 nucleotides are TGTGCCAGCAGCTTAGGCGGGGGGGCCGAGCAGTACTTC.